One and the same sample provided the 14 T cell receptor beta chains below, sequenced in a study of blood T cells in healthy people across ages. The second PCR ran about 6 to 12 cycles with a sample-barcoded 5' primer and J-beta primers. TCRdb independently ran MiXCR on the 5' RACE reads; one entry per CDR3 protein. The sample holds 700,000 or so distinct CDR3 sequences, around two fifths seen once. Sequencing was done on a sample of blood. The receptors derive from a man older than 75 in good health.

This clonotype has only a few counts. The chain is built from TRBV7-2 and TRBJ1-2; 9 nucleotides align to TRBD1. Germline V gene data show CDR1 as SGHTA and CDR2 as FQGNSA. V was pared by 4 bases and J by 4 bases, with 10 bases of the junction left unmatched. The CDR3 has 16 amino acids. The CDR3 DNA reads TGTGCCAGCAGCTCCCAGGTGGGGACAGGGTCCTATGGCTACACCTTC. Protein product: CASSSQVGTGSYGYTF. Looking up the rest from reference TRBV7-2 and TRBJ1-2 gives the full variable domain: GAGVSQSPSNKVTEKGKDVELRCDPISGHTALYWYRQSLGQGLEFLIYFQGNSAPDKSGLPSDRFSAERTGGSVSTLTIQRTQQEDSAVYLCASSSQVGTGSYGYTFGSGTRLTVV.

Concerning this clonotype itself: An end of the junction does not agree with germline; a read error may underlie this. The chain joins TRBV9 to TRBJ2-7; the match to TRBD1 covers 9 bases. Looked up from germline, CDR1 is SGDLS and CDR2 is YYNGEE. This CDR3 is 14 amino acids long. DNA of the CDR3: TGTGTCAGCGCCCCCGCGGGACAGGGTTACGAGCAGTACTTC. Its translation: CVSAPAGQGYEQYF. Full variable domain (rest looked up from reference TRBV9 and TRBJ2-7): DSGVTQTPKHLITATGQRVTLRCSPRSGDLSVYWYQQSLDQGLQFLIQYYNGEERAKGNILERFSAQQFPDLHSELNLSSLELGDSALYFCVSAPAGQGYEQYFGPGTRLTVT.

The chain has TRBV11-2 and TRBJ2-3; D is uncertain. Germline V gives CDR1 SGHAT, CDR2 FQNNGV. V was shortened by 4 bases and J by 7 bases, with 9 bases between the two germline ends. The CDR3 covers 12 residues. In nucleotides, the CDR3 is TGTGCCAGCAGCTCGCTTCAACATACGCAGTATTTT. Translation gives CASSSLQHTQYF.

There are a few counts of this clonotype. The chain uses TRBV6-2 or TRBV6-3 and TRBJ2-7; 10 nucleotides match TRBD1. Germline V CDR1 and CDR2: MNHEY, SVGEGT. The V segment lost 5 bases and the J segment 5 bases; nucleotides outside the gene matches: 9. The CDR3 contains 15 residues. CDR3 residues: CASSAPGQGFHEQYF. CDR3 sequence (DNA): TGTGCCAGCAGTGCGCCGGGACAGGGGTTCCACGAGCAGTACTTC.

This clonotype has only a few counts. The chain employs TRBV14 and TRBJ1-2; D possibly corresponds to TRBD1 (5 bases). Per germline, CDR1 SGHDN and CDR2 FVKESK. The CDR3 is 14 residues long. Trimming cost V 0 bases and J 3 bases, with 8 bases left between them. The CDR3 sequence is CASSQDLGDYGYTF. CDR3 nucleotide sequence: TGTGCCAGCAGCCAAGATTTGGGGGACTATGGCTACACCTTC. The complete variable domain, with remaining parts taken from reference TRBV14 and TRBJ1-2, reads EAGVTQFPSHSVIEKGQTVTLRCDPISGHDNLYWYRRVMGKEIKFLLHFVKESKQDESGMPNNRFLAERTGGTYSTLKVQPAELEDSGVYFCASSQDLGDYGYTFGSGTRLTVV.

Turning to this clonotype: An end of the junction differs from the germline gene, which may be a read error. This chain links TRBV6-2 or TRBV6-3 with TRBJ2-7; 7 nucleotides agree with TRBD2. The CDR3 contains 16 residues. Germline V CDR1 and CDR2: MNHEY, SVGEGT. CDR3 bases: TGTGCCACCAGTTACCGGGCGGGAGTGCACTCCTACGAGCAGTACTTC. The encoded protein is CATSYRAGVHSYEQYF.

The chain uses TRBV20-1 and TRBJ1-5; 9 bases fit TRBD1. This CDR3 spans 15 amino acids. CDR1 and CDR2 from the germline V gene are DFQATT and SNEGSKA (reference sequence). Trimming at V came to 2 bases and at J to 1 base, leaving 3 bases not matched to a gene. DNA for the CDR3: TGCAGTGCTAGACCCGGGACAGGGAGCAATCAGCCCCAGCATTTT. Translation: CSARPGTGSNQPQHF.

The V gene is TRBV4-2, the J gene TRBJ2-2, with TRBD2 identical over 9 bases. Germline V CDR1 and CDR2: LGHNA, YNFKEQ. V was clipped by 1 base and J by 1 base; unmatched bases: 7. This CDR3 comprises 18 residues. The CDR3 nucleotides are TGTGCCAGCAGCCAAGCCGTCGCGGGGGGGCTGAACACCGGGGAGCTGTTTTTT. Amino acids: CASSQAVAGGLNTGELFF.

V and J are TRBV6-2 or TRBV6-3 and TRBJ2-4; tentative D call: TRBD2 (6 bases). The CDR3 loop spans 15 amino acids. Germline CDR1 reads MNHEY; CDR2 reads SVGEGT. Trimming took off 7 bases at V and 2 bases at J, with 15 bases between the two ends. This CDR3 reads CASNRGGVSKNIQYF. CDR3 bases: TGTGCCAGCAACAGAGGAGGGGTGTCCAAAAACATTCAGTACTTC.

Only a few counts were recorded for this clonotype. J is TRBJ1-5 and V is TRBV7-9; D may be TRBD1 (6 bases). The CDR3 contains 14 residues. The germline V gene encodes CDR1 SEHNR and CDR2 FQNEAQ (reference sequence). V was clipped by 6 bases and J by 3 bases, with 12 bases between them. CDR3 loop: CASSQSGDNQPQHF. Here the CDR3 DNA reads TGTGCCAGCAGTCAATCAGGGGACAATCAGCCCCAGCATTTT.

In this sample, this clonotype turned up a few times. The rearrangement joins TRBV27 to TRBJ1-6, with unresolved D. The CDR3 runs to 14 residues. Germline V gives CDR1 MNHEY, CDR2 SMNVEV (reference sequence). V shed 6 bases and J shed 7 bases, with 13 bases lying between them. The CDR3 protein is CASSYLVANSPLHF. Here the CDR3 DNA reads TGTGCCAGCAGCTACCTCGTTGCCAATTCACCCCTCCACTTT.

J is TRBJ2-3 and V is TRBV6-1; 8 bases map to TRBD2. CDR3 length: 16 residues. Losses at the gene ends were 7 bases for V and 0 bases for J; bases not matched to a gene: 9. Germline CDR1 reads MNHNS; CDR2 reads SASEGT. The CDR3 coding sequence is TGTGCCAGCACCCCGAGGGAGCGGGGGAGCACAGATACGCAGTATTTT. This translates into CASTPRERGSTDTQYF.

The chain employs TRBV24-1 and TRBJ2-2; 8 nucleotides match TRBD2. The V and J ends lost 5 bases and 5 bases, in that order; junction bases with no gene match: 9. The CDR3 is 16 residues long. Germline V gene lookup returns CDR1 KGHDR and CDR2 SFDVKD. The CDR3 coding sequence is TGTGCCACCAGTGGCCCGGGCACTAGCGGAACCGGGGAGCTGTTTTTT. This gives the protein CATSGPGTSGTGELFF.

The V and J genes are TRBV20-1 and TRBJ2-5; 7 bases line up with TRBD2. The CDR3 consists of 14 residues. After removal of 0 bases from V and 5 bases from J, the junction contained 6 bases not matched to a gene. Germline V CDR1 and CDR2: DFQATT, SNEGSKA (reference sequence). The CDR3 DNA reads as TGCAGTGCTAGAGATCGCTCTAGCGGCGAGACCCAGTACTTC. This encodes CSARDRSSGETQYF.